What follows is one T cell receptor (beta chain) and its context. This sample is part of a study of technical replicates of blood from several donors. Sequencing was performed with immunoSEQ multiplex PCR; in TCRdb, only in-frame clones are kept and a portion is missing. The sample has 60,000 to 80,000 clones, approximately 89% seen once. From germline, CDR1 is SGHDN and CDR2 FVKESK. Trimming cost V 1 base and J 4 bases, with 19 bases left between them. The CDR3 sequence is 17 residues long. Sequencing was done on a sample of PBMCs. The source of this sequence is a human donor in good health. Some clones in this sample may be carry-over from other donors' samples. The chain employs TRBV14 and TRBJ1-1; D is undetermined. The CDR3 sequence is CASSQGVRVAGGTEAFF. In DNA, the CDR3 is TGTGCCAGCAGCCAAGGGGTGAGGGTCGCCGGAGGCACTGAAGCTTTCTTT.